These 22 T cell receptor beta chains share one sample of origin, sequenced in a study of regulatory T cells in long-lasting Graves disease listed by TCRdb under 2021. The meaning of the sample's time point label: newly diagnosed GD, antithyroid drugs for less than 3 months. For both TCR sequencing and RNA sequencing, RNA was extracted from PBMCs using TRIzol. Library generation was performed with multiplex PCR. The instrument given in TCRdb is Illumina HiSeq 4000. TCR beta libraries were built with iRepertoire HTBI primers and Arm-PCR amplification of CDR3 regions. In-frame beta chains were kept once TCRdb had trimmed the public reads at Q25 with fastp and called clones with MiXCR. CDR3 protein duplicates are merged, each entry listing the most common genes and DNA. The sample data list 300,000 to 450,000 distinct CDR3 sequences, and 15% to 18% of these were observed just once. The top ten clones comprise 20% to 25% of the sample.

This specimen was peripheral blood mononuclear cells (PBMCs), taken at new diagnosis, from a patient treated with antithyroid drugs. Receptors were obtained from a female donor with Graves disease.

This rearrangement joins TRBV7-3 to TRBJ1-2; 7 nucleotides match TRBD1. Trimming at V came to 5 bases and at J to 7 bases, leaving 16 bases not matched to a gene. The CDR3 runs to 16 residues. Per the germline V gene, CDR1 is SGHTA and CDR2 is FQGTGA. CDR3 region: CASSPAPPEGGRGYTF. Here the CDR3 DNA reads TGTGCCAGCAGCCCCGCCCCCCCTGAAGGGGGCCGTGGCTACACCTTC.

CDR3 coding DNA: TGTGCCAGCAGCCAAGGAGGGGACTATAATTCACCCCTCCACTTT. Translation: CASSQGGDYNSPLHF. The chain has TRBV3-1 and TRBJ1-6, with a weak D call TRBD1 (5 bases). This CDR3 is 15 amino acids long. Germline V lookup: CDR1 LGHDT, CDR2 YNNKEL (reference sequence). Trimming removed 1 base from V and 3 bases from J, with 7 bases in between. The full variable domain, rest sourced from reference TRBV3-1 and TRBJ1-6, is DTAVSQTPKYLVTQMGNDKSIKCEQNLGHDTMYWYKQDSKKFLKIMFSYNNKELIINETVPNRFSPKSPDKAHLNLHINSLELGDSAVYFCASSQGGDYNSPLHFGNGTRLTVT.

This clonotype was detected ten times or more. This chain connects TRBV7-9 to TRBJ1-1, with TRBD1 matching 10 bases. Germline V gene sequence: CDR1 SEHNR, CDR2 FQNEAQ (reference sequence). The CDR3 loop spans 15 amino acids. The V gene end was trimmed by 5 bases and the J gene end by 4 bases; junction bases not matched to a gene: 7. CDR3 nucleotides: TGTGCCAGCAGCCTGGGACAGGGGATGGGCACTGAAGCTTTCTTT. Translated: CASSLGQGMGTEAFF.

The V and J genes are TRBV7-3 and TRBJ2-4; 14 bases align to TRBD2. The CDR3 sequence is 16 residues long. In germline, CDR1 is SGHTA, CDR2 FQGTGA. The junction had 4 bases not matched to a gene; V was cut back by 4 bases and J by 5 bases. The CDR3 loop is CASSSGLAGGENIQYF. For the CDR3, the DNA is TGTGCCAGCAGCTCCGGACTAGCGGGGGGAGAAAACATTCAGTACTTC.

The rearrangement uses TRBV6-1 and TRBJ1-5; D not resolved. V lost 5 bases and J 0 bases, leaving 8 bases between the germline ends. The CDR3 runs to 14 residues. Per the germline V gene, CDR1 is MNHNS and CDR2 is SASEGT. The CDR3 loop is CASSPRSSNQPQHF. The CDR3 DNA sequence: TGTGCCAGCAGTCCCAGGAGTAGCAATCAGCCCCAGCATTTT.

This clonotype has a count of ten or more. The rearrangement links TRBV2 to TRBJ1-1; 7 nucleotides agree with TRBD1. V was pared by 7 bases and J by 1 base, with 6 bases of the junction left unmatched. The CDR3 length is 14 residues. The germline V gene has CDR1 SNHLY and CDR2 FYNNEI. In nucleotides, the CDR3 is TGTGCCAGCAAGAGAGGGACAGAGAACACTGAAGCTTTCTTT. Translation: CASKRGTENTEAFF.

The chain combines TRBV19 with TRBJ1-1; a possible D gene is TRBD1 (5 bases). Germline CDR1 and CDR2: LNHDA and SQIVND (reference sequence). The CDR3 consists of 13 residues. V shed 4 bases and J shed 4 bases, with 10 bases lying between them. This CDR3 is CASSTGGVTEAFF. In DNA, the CDR3 is TGTGCCAGTAGTACCGGGGGGGTCACTGAAGCTTTCTTT.

This clonotype was found a few times. This rearrangement joins TRBV11-2 to TRBJ1-6; D is possibly TRBD1 (6 bases). Trimming shortened V by 6 bases and J by 8 bases, and 8 bases separated the two germline ends. The CDR3 extends over 12 amino acids. CDR1 and CDR2 from the germline V gene are SGHAT and FQNNGV. The CDR3 DNA is TGTGCCAGCAGTTCAGGGGATTCACCCCTCCACTTT. As protein: CASSSGDSPLHF.

This clonotype occurred many times. The rearrangement links TRBV7-2 to TRBJ2-7, with D unclear. CDR3 length: 14 residues. From germline, CDR1 is SGHTA and CDR2 FQGNSA. Trimming took 1 base from V and 4 from J, leaving 11 bases between them. CDR3 region: CASSLGNSKYEQYF. For the CDR3, the DNA is TGTGCCAGCAGCTTAGGCAACAGCAAGTACGAGCAGTACTTC.

At least ten counts were recorded for this clonotype. The V gene is TRBV20-1, the J gene TRBJ2-7; D is perhaps TRBD1 (6 bases). Trimming left V 2 bases short and J 3 bases short, with 14 bases between. There are 14 residues in the CDR3. The germline V gene encodes CDR1 DFQATT and CDR2 SNEGSKA (reference sequence). CDR3 amino acids: CSARPNRDLYEQYF. For the CDR3, the DNA is TGCAGTGCTAGACCAAACAGGGACCTCTACGAGCAGTACTTC.

This sequence joins TRBV5-5 and TRBJ1-2, with D possibly being TRBD1 (5 bases). V lost 2 bases and J 4 bases, leaving 18 bases between the germline ends. The CDR3 is made up of 16 amino acids. From germline, CDR1 is SGHKS and CDR2 YYEKEE (reference sequence). The CDR3 spells CASSFGSNIGAYGYTF. The CDR3 DNA is TGTGCCAGCAGCTTTGGATCAAACATAGGGGCCTATGGCTACACCTTC.

This clonotype has ten or more counts. This chain uses TRBV28 with TRBJ2-7, with 10 bases identical to TRBD2. After removal of 7 bases from V and 2 bases from J, the junction contained 2 bases not matched to a gene. Germline V gives CDR1 MDHEN, CDR2 SYDVKM. The CDR3 is made up of 13 amino acids. CDR3 DNA: TGTGCCAGCATCGGACTAGCGGCCTACGAGCAGTACTTC. Protein: CASIGLAAYEQYF.

The chain employs TRBV27 and TRBJ2-7, with 7 bases matching TRBD1. This CDR3 comprises 14 residues. CDR1 MNHEY and CDR2 SMNVEV come from the germline V gene (reference sequence). V gave up 5 bases and J gave up 2 bases; unmatched junction bases: 6. The CDR3 loop reads CASSPTGNTYEQYF. The CDR3 DNA reads TGTGCCAGCAGTCCGACAGGGAACACCTACGAGCAGTACTTC.

For this clonotype: Germline and junction disagree at one end, which may indicate a read error. V usage is TRBV15 and J usage is TRBJ2-3; possibly TRBD1 for D (5 bases). Germline loops: CDR1 LNHNV, CDR2 YYDKDF (reference sequence). This CDR3 comprises 15 residues. CDR3 DNA: TGTGCCACCAGCGGAGATCGGAGCAGGGCAGATACGCAGTATTTT. Protein: CATSGDRSRADTQYF.

This clonotype occurred many times. V usage is TRBV9 and J usage is TRBJ1-1; D gene uncertain. Germline V gives CDR1 SGDLS, CDR2 YYNGEE. This CDR3 contains 13 residues. The V end was cut by 4 bases, the J end by 6 bases, with 13 bases between. CDR3 sequence: CASSPRLYAEAFF. The CDR3 DNA reads as TGTGCCAGCAGCCCCCGGTTGTATGCTGAAGCTTTCTTT.

In this sample, this clonotype turned up many times. This chain uses TRBV9 with TRBJ2-1; a weak D match, TRBD2 (5 bases). V lost 4 bases to trimming and J lost 0 bases, with 17 bases between them. The CDR3 is made up of 17 amino acids. Germline V gives CDR1 SGDLS, CDR2 YYNGEE. CDR3 bases: TGTGCCAGCAGCCCCGCGTTGAAGCGGAGCTCCTACAATGAGCAGTTCTTC. Translation gives CASSPALKRSSYNEQFF.

This clonotype was recorded at least ten times. The V and J genes are TRBV27 and TRBJ1-1; D is uncertain. V dropped 5 bases and J dropped 1 base, with 14 bases sitting between them. The CDR3 has 15 residues. Germline assignment: CDR1 MNHEY and CDR2 SMNVEV (reference sequence). CDR3 amino acids: CASSPRGFWNTEAFF. The CDR3 region has the DNA TGTGCCAGCAGTCCCCGGGGATTTTGGAACACTGAAGCTTTCTTT.

Only a few counts were recorded for this clonotype. The genes are TRBV24-1 and TRBJ2-3; either TRBD1 or TRBD2 may supply D (5 bases each). The CDR3 totals 13 residues. Germline loops: CDR1 KGHDR, CDR2 SFDVKD. The germline V and J ends were trimmed by 9 bases and 0 bases, with 9 bases remaining between them. The DNA for the CDR3 is TGTGCCACCGGGACGAAGAGCACAGATACGCAGTATTTT. It specifies CATGTKSTDTQYF.

This chain joins TRBV6-2 or TRBV6-3 and TRBJ1-5; no reliable D call. The CDR3 runs 14 residues. V lost 0 bases to trimming and J lost 2 bases, with 5 bases between them. Germline V gene lookup returns CDR1 MNHEY and CDR2 SVGEGT. The CDR3 reads CASSYSEGNQPQHF. Written as DNA, the CDR3 is TGTGCCAGCAGTTACTCAGAAGGCAATCAGCCCCAGCATTTT.

This rearrangement joins TRBV7-2 to TRBJ2-2; D not resolved. This CDR3 has 16 residues. Trimming removed 4 bases at V and 4 bases at J, with 16 bases between. CDR1 is SGHTA and CDR2 is FQGNSA in the germline V gene. For the CDR3, the DNA is TGTGCCAGCAGCTCCCACCCCGGGCTGGGCACCGGGGAGCTGTTTTTT. Translating it yields CASSSHPGLGTGELFF.

About this clonotype: It differs at one base from a far larger clone, so likely a read error. V and J are TRBV27 and TRBJ2-7; TRBD1 aligns across 11 bases. Germline CDR1 MNHEY, CDR2 SMNVEV (reference sequence). With 6 bases clipped from V and 2 bases from J, the junction kept 3 bases outside the gene matches. There are 14 residues in the CDR3. CDR3 nucleotide sequence: TGTGCCAGCAGACCGGGACAGGGGGCCTACGAGCAGTACTTC. It translates to CASRPGQGAYEQYF.

This clonotype was detected ten times or more. This chain uses TRBV11-2 with TRBJ1-1; D unclear. Per the germline V gene, CDR1 is SGHAT and CDR2 is FQNNGV. V was trimmed by 2 bases and J by 8 bases, leaving 9 bases between them. This CDR3 contains 12 residues. The DNA of the CDR3 is TGTGCCAGCAGCTTATCTCCGGCAGAAGCTTTCTTT. It yields the protein CASSLSPAEAFF.